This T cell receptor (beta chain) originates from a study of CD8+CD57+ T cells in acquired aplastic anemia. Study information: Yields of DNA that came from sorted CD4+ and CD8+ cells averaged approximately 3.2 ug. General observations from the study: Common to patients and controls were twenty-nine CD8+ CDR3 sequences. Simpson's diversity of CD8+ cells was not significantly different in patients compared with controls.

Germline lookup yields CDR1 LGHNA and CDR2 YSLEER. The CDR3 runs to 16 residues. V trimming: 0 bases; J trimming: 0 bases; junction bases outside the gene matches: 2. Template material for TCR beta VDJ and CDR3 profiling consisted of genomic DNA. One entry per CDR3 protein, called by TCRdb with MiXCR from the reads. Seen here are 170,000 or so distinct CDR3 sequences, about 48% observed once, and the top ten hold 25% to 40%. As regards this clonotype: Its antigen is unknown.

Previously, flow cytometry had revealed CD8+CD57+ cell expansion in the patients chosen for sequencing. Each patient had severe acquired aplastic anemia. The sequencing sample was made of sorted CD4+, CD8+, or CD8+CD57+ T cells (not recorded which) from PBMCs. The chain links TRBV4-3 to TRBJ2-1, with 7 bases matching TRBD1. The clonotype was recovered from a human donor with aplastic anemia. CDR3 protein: CASSQDRGPSYNEQFF. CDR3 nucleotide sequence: TGCGCCAGCAGCCAAGATAGGGGGCCCTCCTACAATGAGCAGTTCTTC.